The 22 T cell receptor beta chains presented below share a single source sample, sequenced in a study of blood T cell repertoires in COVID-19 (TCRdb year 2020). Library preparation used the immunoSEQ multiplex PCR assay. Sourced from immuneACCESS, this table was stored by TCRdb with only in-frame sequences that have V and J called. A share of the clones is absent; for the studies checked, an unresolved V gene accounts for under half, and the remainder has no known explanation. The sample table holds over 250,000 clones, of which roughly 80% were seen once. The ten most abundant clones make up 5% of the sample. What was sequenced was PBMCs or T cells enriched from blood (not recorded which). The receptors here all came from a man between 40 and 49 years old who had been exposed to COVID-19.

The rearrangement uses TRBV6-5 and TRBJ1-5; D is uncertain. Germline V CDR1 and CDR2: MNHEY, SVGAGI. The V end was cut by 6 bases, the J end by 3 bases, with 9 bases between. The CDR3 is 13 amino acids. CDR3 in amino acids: CASRIQTNQPQHF. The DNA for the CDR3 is TGTGCCAGCAGAATACAGACCAATCAGCCCCAGCATTTT.

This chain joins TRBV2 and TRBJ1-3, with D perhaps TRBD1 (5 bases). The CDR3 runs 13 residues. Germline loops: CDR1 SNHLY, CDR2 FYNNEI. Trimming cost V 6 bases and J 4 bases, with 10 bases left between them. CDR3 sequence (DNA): TGTGCCAGCAGGCAGGGAACAGGAAACACCATATATTTT. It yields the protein CASRQGTGNTIYF.

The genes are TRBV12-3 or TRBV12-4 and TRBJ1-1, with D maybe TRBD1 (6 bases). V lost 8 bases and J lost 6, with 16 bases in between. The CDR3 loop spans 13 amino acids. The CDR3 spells CASDSATGPEAFF. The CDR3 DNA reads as TGTGCCAGCGATTCCGCCACAGGGCCTGAAGCTTTCTTT.

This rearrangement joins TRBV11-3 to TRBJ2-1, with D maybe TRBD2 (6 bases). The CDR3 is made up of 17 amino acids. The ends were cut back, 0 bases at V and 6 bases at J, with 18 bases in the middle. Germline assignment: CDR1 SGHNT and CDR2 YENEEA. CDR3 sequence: CASSLDLSSGPLNEQFF. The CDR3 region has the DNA TGTGCCAGCAGCTTAGATCTGTCCAGCGGGCCCCTCAATGAGCAGTTCTTC.

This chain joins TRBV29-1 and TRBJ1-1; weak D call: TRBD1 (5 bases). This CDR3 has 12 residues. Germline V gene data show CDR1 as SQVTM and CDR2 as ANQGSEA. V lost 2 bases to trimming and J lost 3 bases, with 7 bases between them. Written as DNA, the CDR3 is TGCAGCGTTGAACAGGGCTACACTGAAGCTTTCTTT. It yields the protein CSVEQGYTEAFF.

CDR3 bases: TGTGCCAGTAGGACAGGCTATAGCAATCAGCCCCAGCATTTT. It codes for CASRTGYSNQPQHF. This sequence joins TRBV6-5 and TRBJ1-5; 7 positions agree with TRBD1. CDR3 size: 14 residues. With 9 bases clipped from V and 0 bases from J, the junction kept 5 bases outside the gene matches. Looked up from germline, CDR1 is MNHEY and CDR2 is SVGAGI.

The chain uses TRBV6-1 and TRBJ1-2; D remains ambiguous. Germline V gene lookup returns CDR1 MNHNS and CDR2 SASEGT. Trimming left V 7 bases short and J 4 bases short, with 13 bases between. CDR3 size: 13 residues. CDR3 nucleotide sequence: TGTGCCAGCAAGAGCGCTACGCTCTATGGCTACACCTTC. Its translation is CASKSATLYGYTF.

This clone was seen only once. In nucleotides, the CDR3 is TGTGCCAGCAGTTCGCCCTCCGGGACTAGCGGTCCTCCCTACGAGCAGTACTTC. Protein product: CASSSPSGTSGPPYEQYF. The chain uses TRBV6-2 or TRBV6-3 and TRBJ2-7, with 11 bases fitting TRBD2. This CDR3 comprises 18 residues. The ends lost 4 bases at V and 2 bases at J; junction bases unmatched: 13. CDR1 is MNHEY, CDR2 SVGEGT, per germline.

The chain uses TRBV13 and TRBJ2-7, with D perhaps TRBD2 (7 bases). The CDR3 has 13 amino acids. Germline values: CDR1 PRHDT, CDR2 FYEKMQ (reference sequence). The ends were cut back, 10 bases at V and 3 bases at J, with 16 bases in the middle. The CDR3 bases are TGTGCCACGCATAGGGGGGGTCTCTACGAGCAGTACTTC. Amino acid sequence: CATHRGGLYEQYF.

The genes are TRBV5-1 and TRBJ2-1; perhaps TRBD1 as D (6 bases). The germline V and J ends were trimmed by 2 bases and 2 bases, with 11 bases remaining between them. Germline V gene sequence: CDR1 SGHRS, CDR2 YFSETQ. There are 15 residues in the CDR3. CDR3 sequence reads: CASSLTGPTYNEQFF. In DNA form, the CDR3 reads TGCGCCAGCAGCTTAACAGGGCCCACCTACAATGAGCAGTTCTTC.

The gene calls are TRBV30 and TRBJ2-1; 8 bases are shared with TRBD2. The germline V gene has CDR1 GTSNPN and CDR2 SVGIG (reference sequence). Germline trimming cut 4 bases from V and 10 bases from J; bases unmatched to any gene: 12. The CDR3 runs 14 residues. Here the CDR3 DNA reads TGTGCCTGGACCACCGGGACTAGGGTAGGGGAGCAGTTCTTC. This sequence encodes CAWTTGTRVGEQFF.

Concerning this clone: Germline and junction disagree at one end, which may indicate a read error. The CDR3 loop reads CASSYSKQGNPFF. DNA of the CDR3: TGTGCCAGCAGTTACTCGAAACAGGGGAACCCTTTTTTT. The chain uses TRBV6-5 and TRBJ1-6, with 7 positions matching TRBD1. Germline V gene data show CDR1 as MNHEY and CDR2 as SVGAGI. The CDR3 extends over 13 amino acids.

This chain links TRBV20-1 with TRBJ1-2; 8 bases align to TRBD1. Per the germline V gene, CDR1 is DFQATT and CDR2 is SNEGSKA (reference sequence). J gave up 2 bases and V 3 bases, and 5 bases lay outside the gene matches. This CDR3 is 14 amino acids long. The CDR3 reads CSASVGQGNYGYTF. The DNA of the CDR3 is TGCAGTGCTAGTGTAGGACAGGGAAACTATGGCTACACCTTC.

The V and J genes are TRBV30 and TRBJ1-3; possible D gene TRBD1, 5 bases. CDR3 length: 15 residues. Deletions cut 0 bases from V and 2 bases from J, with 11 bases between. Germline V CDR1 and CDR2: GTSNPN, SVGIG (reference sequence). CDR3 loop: CAWSVPGETGNTIYF. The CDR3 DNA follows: TGTGCCTGGAGTGTACCGGGGGAGACTGGAAACACCATATATTTT.

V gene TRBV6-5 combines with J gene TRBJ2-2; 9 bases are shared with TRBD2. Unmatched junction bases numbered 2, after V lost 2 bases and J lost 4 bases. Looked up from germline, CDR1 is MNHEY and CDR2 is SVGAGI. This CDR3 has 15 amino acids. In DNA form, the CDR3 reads TGTGCCAGCAGTTACGGACTAGCGTTCACCGGGGAGCTGTTTTTT. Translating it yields CASSYGLAFTGELFF.

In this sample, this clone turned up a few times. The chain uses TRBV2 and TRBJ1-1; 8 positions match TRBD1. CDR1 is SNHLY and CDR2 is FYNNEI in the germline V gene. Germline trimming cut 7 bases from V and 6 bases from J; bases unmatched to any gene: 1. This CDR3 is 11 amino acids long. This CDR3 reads CASTQGAEAFF. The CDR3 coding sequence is TGTGCCAGCACACAGGGGGCTGAAGCTTTCTTT.

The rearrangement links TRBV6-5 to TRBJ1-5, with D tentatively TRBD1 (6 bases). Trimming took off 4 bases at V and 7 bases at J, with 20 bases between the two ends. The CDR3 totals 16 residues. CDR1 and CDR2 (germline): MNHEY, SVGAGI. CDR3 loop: CASSSGLGAAYQPQHF. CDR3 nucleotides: TGTGCCAGCAGTTCAGGCCTGGGGGCCGCATACCAGCCCCAGCATTTT.

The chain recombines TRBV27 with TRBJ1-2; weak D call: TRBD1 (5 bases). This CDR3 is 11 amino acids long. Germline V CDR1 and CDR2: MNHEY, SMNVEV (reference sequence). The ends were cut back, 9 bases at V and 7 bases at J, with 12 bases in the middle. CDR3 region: CARGLLSGYTF. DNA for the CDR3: TGTGCCAGGGGACTCTTATCTGGCTACACCTTC.

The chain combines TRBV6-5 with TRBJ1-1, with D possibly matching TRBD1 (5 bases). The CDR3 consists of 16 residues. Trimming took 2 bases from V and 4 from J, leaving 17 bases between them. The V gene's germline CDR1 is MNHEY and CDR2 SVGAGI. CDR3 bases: TGTGCCAGCAGTTACAACGGTGGCTGGGGGGGCACTGAAGCTTTCTTT. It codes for CASSYNGGWGGTEAFF.

CDR3 loop: CASSYESLAGELFF. In nucleotides, the CDR3 is TGTGCCAGCTCATATGAGTCTCTCGCCGGGGAGCTGTTTTTT. V usage is TRBV18 and J usage is TRBJ2-2; D remains ambiguous. The CDR3 covers 14 residues. Deletions cut 5 bases from V and 6 bases from J, with 13 bases between. Germline-derived CDR1 and CDR2 are KGHSH and LQKENI.

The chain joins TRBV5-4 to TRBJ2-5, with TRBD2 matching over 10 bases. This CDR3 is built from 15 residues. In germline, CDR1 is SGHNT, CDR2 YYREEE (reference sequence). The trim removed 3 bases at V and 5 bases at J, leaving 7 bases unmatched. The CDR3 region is CASSYRSGRAETQYF. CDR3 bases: TGTGCCAGCAGCTACAGAAGCGGGAGGGCGGAGACCCAGTACTTC.

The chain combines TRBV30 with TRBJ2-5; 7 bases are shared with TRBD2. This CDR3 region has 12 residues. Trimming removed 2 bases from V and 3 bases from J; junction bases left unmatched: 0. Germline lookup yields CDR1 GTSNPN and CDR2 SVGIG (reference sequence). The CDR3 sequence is CAWSRGEETQYF. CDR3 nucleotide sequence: TGTGCCTGGAGTCGGGGGGAAGAGACCCAGTACTTC.